This T cell receptor beta chain originates from a study of T cells in Graves' hyperthyroidism and ophthalmopathy (dated by TCRdb to the late 2010s). For the study in its entirety: Peripheral blood was collected at initial diagnosis, before any treatment. Once sampling was done, hyperthyroidism patients were given methimazole at a starting dose of 30 mg daily, whereas ophthalmopathy patients were given high-dose intravenous methylprednisolone. The paper reports TCR Vbeta CDR3 sequencing of over 120 peripheral blood samples: approximately 41 ophthalmopathy, over 70 hyperthyroidism and around 17 progressor patients. Whether ophthalmopathy could be predicted prospectively was tested in an independent validation cohort made up of approximately 19 hyperthyroidism patients plus 17 patients who later progressed to ophthalmopathy. The approximately 100 discovery patients were randomly split 7:3 into training and test sets. Thyroid tissue and blood T-cell repertoires from about 6 Graves' hyperthyroidism patients were also compared in the study. To identify TCR V-J signatures that set the groups apart, the researchers used a discovery cohort of 100 patients, made up of around 42 with Graves' ophthalmopathy and 57 with stable Graves' hyperthyroidism.

The paper as a whole reports these results and caveats: During validation, the model predicted progression to ophthalmopathy a median of around 7 months ahead of onset, with almost 71% sensitivity and about 72% specificity. A model built on a 13 V-J signature distinguished ophthalmopathy from stable hyperthyroidism, reaching 85% to 90% sensitivity and around 81% specificity in cross-validation and 80%/75% in testing. Most expanded thyroid clonotypes (frequency above 0.001) were also detected in blood, a finding suggesting that blood repertoires may reflect thyroid immune responses. No statistical method was used to set the sample size in advance, and investigators knew the group allocation.

Stable Graves' hyperthyroidism was defined as the absence of progression to ophthalmopathy over 18 months of follow-up. Hyperthyroidism patients were newly diagnosed, with disease duration under 2 months, and aged 18 to 65 years. The study excluded patients with uncontrolled infections, other autoimmune diseases, pregnancy or lactation. Clinical symptoms, serum thyroxine and TRAb, thyroid ultrasound, and orbital computed tomography formed the basis for the diagnoses. Ficoll-Paque density gradient centrifugation was used to isolate PBMCs from 8 to 10 ml of fresh peripheral blood. Trizol reagent was used to extract total RNA, and RNA quality was then checked on an Agilent 2100 Bioanalyzer. This clonotype was counted ten times or more. Its antigen is still unknown. The record has no base qualities; no much larger clone is one base away. The TCR beta CDR3 regions were amplified from the RNA transcripts. The first round of RT-PCR for the TCR CDR3 was performed with the HTBI primer set and the Qiagen OneStep RT-PCR kit. Libraries were constructed in a second round of multiplex PCR, after which size selection and purification were carried out. Paired-end sequencing of the libraries was performed with 100 bp reads on an Illumina HiSeq2000. The authors processed their data as follows. SOAPnuke was used to process the raw data, throwing out any read that contained adapters or uncalled bases, had a mean Phred below 15, or lacked an exact constant-primer or identifier match. High-quality paired reads were merged using COPE v1.2.5, and each unique nucleotide sequence was defined as a clonotype. MiTCR v1.1 was used to align clonotypes to the IMGT TRBV, TRBD and TRBJ reference segments. Analysis was restricted to V-J combinations with a frequency above 0.0001, which covered about 99% of repertoires. A TCS score was defined as the ratio of F50 (clonal expansion) to E x V (chaos), with BLOSUM62-based TCRdist applied between CDR3 peptides within each V-J. Welch's t-statistics and random forest reduced roughly 500 V-J features to about 12, which were used in a naive Bayes classifier (R e1071). The public reads were run again by TCRdb, first through fastp at Q25 and then through MiXCR, and only productive beta chains were kept. Each entry is one CDR3 protein sequence, shown with its most common DNA and genes. These V and J calls are TCRdb output, not the study's own analysis. The sample data list about 340,000 distinct CDR3 sequences, and roughly 23% of these were observed just once. The ten largest clones take up about 50% of the sample.

This clonotype originated in a woman in her forties or fifties with Graves' hyperthyroidism. The material sequenced was blood.

Here is the DNA: TGTGCCAGCAATCGGGAGGGGGTCGTAGATACGCAGTATTTT. The encoded protein is CASNREGVVDTQYF. The sequence links TRBV2 to TRBJ2-3; TRBD2 lines up with 8 middle nucleotides. The germline V gene encodes CDR1 SNHLY and CDR2 FYNNEI. Reading from cysteine to phenylalanine, the CDR3 counts 14 amino acids. This entry keeps only the CDR3 DNA: 42 bases, framed from base 1. V has 7 bases trimmed and J has 5 bases trimmed; junction bases matching no gene number 8.